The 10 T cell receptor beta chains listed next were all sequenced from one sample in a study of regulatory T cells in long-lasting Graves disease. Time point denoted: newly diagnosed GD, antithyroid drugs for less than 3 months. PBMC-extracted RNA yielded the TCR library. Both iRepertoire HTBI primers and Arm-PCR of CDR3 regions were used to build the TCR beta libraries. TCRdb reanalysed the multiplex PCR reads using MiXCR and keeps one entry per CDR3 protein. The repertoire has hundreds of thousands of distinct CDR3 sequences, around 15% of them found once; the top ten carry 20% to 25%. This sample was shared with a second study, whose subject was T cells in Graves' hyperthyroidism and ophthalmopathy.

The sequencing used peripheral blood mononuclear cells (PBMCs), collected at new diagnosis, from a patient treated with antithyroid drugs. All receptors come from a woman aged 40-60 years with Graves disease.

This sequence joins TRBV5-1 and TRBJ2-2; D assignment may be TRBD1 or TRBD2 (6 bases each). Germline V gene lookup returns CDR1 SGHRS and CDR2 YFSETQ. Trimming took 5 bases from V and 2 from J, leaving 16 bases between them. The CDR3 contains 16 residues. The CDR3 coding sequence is TGCGCCAGCAGGCCGACGGGGGCCAGTAACACCGGGGAGCTGTTTTTT. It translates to CASRPTGASNTGELFF.

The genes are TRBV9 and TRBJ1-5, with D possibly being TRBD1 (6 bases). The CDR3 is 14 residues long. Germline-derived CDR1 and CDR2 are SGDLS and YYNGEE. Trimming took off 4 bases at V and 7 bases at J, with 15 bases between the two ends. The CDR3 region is CASSPEGGGQPQHF. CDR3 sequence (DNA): TGTGCCAGCAGCCCCGAAGGCGGGGGCCAGCCCCAGCATTTT. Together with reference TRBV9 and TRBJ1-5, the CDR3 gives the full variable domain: DSGVTQTPKHLITATGQRVTLRCSPRSGDLSVYWYQQSLDQGLQFLIQYYNGEERAKGNILERFSAQQFPDLHSELNLSSLELGDSALYFCASSPEGGGQPQHFGDGTRLSIL.

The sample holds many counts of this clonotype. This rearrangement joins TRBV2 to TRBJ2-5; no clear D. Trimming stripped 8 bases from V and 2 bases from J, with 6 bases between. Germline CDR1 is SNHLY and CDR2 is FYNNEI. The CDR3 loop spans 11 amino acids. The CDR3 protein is CASGPQETQYF. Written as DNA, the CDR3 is TGTGCCAGCGGACCGCAAGAGACCCAGTACTTC.

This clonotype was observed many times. The CDR3 DNA follows: TGTGCCAGCAGCCAAGAAACCGAGAACACTGAAGCTTTCTTT. It codes for CASSQETENTEAFF. V usage is TRBV4-2 and J usage is TRBJ1-1; the D is unclear. The V gene lost 0 bases and the J gene lost 1 base, with 6 bases spanning the gap. CDR3 size: 14 residues. In germline, CDR1 is LGHNA, CDR2 YNFKEQ.

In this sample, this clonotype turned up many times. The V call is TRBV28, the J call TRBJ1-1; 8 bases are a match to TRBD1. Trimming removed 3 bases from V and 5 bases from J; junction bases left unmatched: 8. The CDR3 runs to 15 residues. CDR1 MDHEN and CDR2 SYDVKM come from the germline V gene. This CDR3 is CASSFGDRGGTEAFF. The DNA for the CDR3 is TGTGCCAGCAGTTTCGGTGACAGGGGCGGGACTGAAGCTTTCTTT.

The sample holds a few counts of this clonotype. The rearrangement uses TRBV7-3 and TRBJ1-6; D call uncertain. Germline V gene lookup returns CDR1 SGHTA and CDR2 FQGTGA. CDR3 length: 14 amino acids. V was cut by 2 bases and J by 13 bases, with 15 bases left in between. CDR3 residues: CASSLVGPFQPLHF. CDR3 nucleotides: TGTGCCAGCAGCTTAGTAGGGCCCTTCCAGCCCCTCCACTTT. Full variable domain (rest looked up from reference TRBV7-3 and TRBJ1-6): GAGVSQTPSNKVTEKGKYVELRCDPISGHTALYWYRQSLGQGPEFLIYFQGTGAADDSGLPNDRFFAVRPEGSVSTLKIQRTERGDSAVYLCASSLVGPFQPLHFGNGTRLTVT.

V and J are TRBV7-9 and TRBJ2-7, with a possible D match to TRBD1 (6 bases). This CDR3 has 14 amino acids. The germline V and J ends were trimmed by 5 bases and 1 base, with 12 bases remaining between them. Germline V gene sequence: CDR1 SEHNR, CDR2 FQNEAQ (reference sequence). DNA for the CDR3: TGTGCCAGCAGCATGAGGGACACTTCCTACGAGCAGTACTTC. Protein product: CASSMRDTSYEQYF.

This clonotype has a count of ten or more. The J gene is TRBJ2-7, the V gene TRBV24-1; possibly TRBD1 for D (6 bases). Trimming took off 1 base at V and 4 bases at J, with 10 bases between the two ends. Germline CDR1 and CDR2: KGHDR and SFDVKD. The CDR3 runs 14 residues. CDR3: CATSDFAGEYEQYF. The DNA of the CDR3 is TGTGCCACCAGTGATTTCGCAGGGGAATACGAGCAGTACTTC.

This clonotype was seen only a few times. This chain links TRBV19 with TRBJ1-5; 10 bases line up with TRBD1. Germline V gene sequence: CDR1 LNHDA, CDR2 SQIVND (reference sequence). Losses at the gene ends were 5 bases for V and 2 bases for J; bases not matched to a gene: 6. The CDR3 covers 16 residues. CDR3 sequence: CASSGDRGLGNQPQHF. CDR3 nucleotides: TGTGCCAGTAGTGGGGACAGGGGCTTGGGCAATCAGCCCCAGCATTTT.

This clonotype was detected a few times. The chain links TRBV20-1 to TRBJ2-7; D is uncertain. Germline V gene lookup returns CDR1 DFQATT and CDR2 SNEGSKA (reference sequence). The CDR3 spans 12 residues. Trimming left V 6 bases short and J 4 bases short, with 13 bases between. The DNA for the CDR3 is TGCAGTGCCGCTGGCCAATCTTACGAGCAGTACTTC. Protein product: CSAAGQSYEQYF.